This T cell receptor (beta chain) was identified during a study of T cell changes during pregnancy in multiple sclerosis. Sequencing was performed with immunoSEQ multiplex PCR; in TCRdb, only in-frame clones are kept and a portion is missing. Counted here are about 60,000 clones, less than 95% occurring once; the ten biggest clones make up approximately 6.1%. This CDR3 has 15 residues. V was cut by 6 bases and J by 3 bases, with 17 bases left in between. The germline V gene has CDR1 WSHSY and CDR2 SAAADI. The chain employs TRBV10-2 and TRBJ1-1; no clear D gene. The TCR sequence derives from a female donor in good health, enrolled as a control in a pregnancy study. The sequencing used peripheral blood, collected in the third trimester of pregnancy. This CDR3 reads CASRSFRLGDTEAFF. CDR3 nucleotide sequence: TGCGCCAGCAGATCCTTTAGGCTCGGGGACACTGAAGCTTTCTTT.